A single TCR beta chain is shown here with its context. Antigen unknown. A clone one base away is much larger, so this may be a read error. This likely comes from a read error, as the CDR3 has no conserved phenylalanine or tryptophan at its end. The data originate from a study of tumor-infiltrating lymphocytes in primary liver carcinoma. Findings of the study overall: Only about 8-24% of top clones were detected in each of the five tumor regions.

The investigators made TCR beta cDNA from approximately 500 ng total RNA, using a constant-region primer. Slightly modified ARM-PCR served as the procedure for the TCR beta libraries. These libraries came from three rounds of nested multiplex PCR. Forward primers for TRBV1-TRBV30 and a C-beta reverse primer served the first two PCR rounds, at around 9 cycles each. A single record per CDR3 protein comes from TCRdb applying MiXCR to the multiplex PCR reads. The table lists about 78,000 distinct CDR3 sequences, 70% to 75% of them singletons. Trimming left V 2 bases short and J 1 base short, with 5 bases between. Germline V CDR1 and CDR2: MRHNA, SNTAGT. There are 14 residues in the CDR3. Co-extraction of both nucleic acids (RNA and DNA) used roughly 20-34 mg of unsorted bulk tissue.

Sequences were obtained from liver tumor tissue from sampling region 4. Stated subset: tumor region T4, right-lateral pole. The genes are TRBV6-4 and TRBJ2-2; D call uncertain. The receptor comes from a woman aged 55 to 70 with primary liver carcinoma and hepatitis B virus infection. In DNA form, the CDR3 reads TGTGCCAGCAGTGACCGGTGGAACACCGGGGAGCTGTTTTCT. Its translation: CASSDRWNTGELFS.